One and the same sample provided the 17 T cell receptor beta chains below, sequenced in a study of T cell responses to AZD1222 COVID-19 vaccine. Repertoires were generated with immunoSEQ multiplex PCR, while TCRdb's copy carries only in-frame clones and drops some. This sample yields 75,000 to 90,000 clones, of which 90% to 95% are seen a single time; about 5% belongs to the top ten. Specimen: peripheral blood, collected on day 0 of AZD1222 vaccination. The source is an adult in good health.

A single count supports this clone. This sequence joins TRBV2 and TRBJ1-2, with a tentative D call TRBD1 (5 bases). Germline values: CDR1 SNHLY, CDR2 FYNNEI. Trimming cost V 6 bases and J 2 bases, with 13 bases left between them. This CDR3 is built from 14 residues. The CDR3 sequence: CASRPGISNYGYTF. CDR3 nucleotides: TGTGCCAGCAGGCCAGGGATCTCGAACTATGGCTACACCTTC.

V usage is TRBV18 and J usage is TRBJ2-7; no reliable D call. The CDR3 length is 14 residues. The germline V gene has CDR1 KGHSH and CDR2 LQKENI. The germline V and J ends were trimmed by 3 bases and 3 bases, with 12 bases remaining between them. CDR3 amino acids: CASSPFLENYEQYF. CDR3 bases: TGTGCCAGCTCACCGTTCCTAGAGAACTACGAGCAGTACTTC.

This clone has only one observation. Other DNA sequences in this sample translate to the same CDR3. This rearrangement joins TRBV28 to TRBJ1-3; D unclear. Germline CDR1 reads MDHEN; CDR2 reads SYDVKM. The CDR3 consists of 13 residues. Trimming shortened V by 5 bases and J by 0 bases, and 5 bases separated the two germline ends. CDR3 residues: CASSLPSGNTIYF. The CDR3 DNA reads as TGTGCCAGCAGTCTTCCCTCTGGAAACACCATATATTTT.

The CDR3 reads CASSGQGEIYGLGGYTF. CDR3 sequence (DNA): TGTGCCAGCAGCGGACAGGGAGAGATTTACGGGTTAGGTGGCTACACCTTC. J is TRBJ1-2 and V is TRBV7-8; 8 bases align to TRBD1. CDR1 is SGHVS and CDR2 is FQNEAQ in the germline V gene. The V gene end was trimmed by 5 bases and the J gene end by 7 bases; junction bases not matched to a gene: 18. The CDR3 sequence is 17 residues long. Full variable domain (rest looked up from reference TRBV7-8 and TRBJ1-2): GAGVSQSPRYKVAKRGQDVALRCDPISGHVSLFWYQQALGQGPEFLTYFQNEAQLDKSGLPSDRFFAERPEGSVSTLKIQRTQQEDSAVYLCASSGQGEIYGLGGYTFGSGTRLTVV.

The chain recombines TRBV3-1 (or the pseudogene TRBV3-2) with TRBJ2-7; 10 nucleotides line up with TRBD1. The CDR3 has 16 amino acids. Losses at the gene ends were 3 bases for V and 2 bases for J; bases not matched to a gene: 7. From germline, CDR1 is LGHDT and CDR2 YNNKEL (reference sequence). CDR3 sequence: CASSHLPGTGAYEQYF. CDR3 DNA sequence: TGTGCCAGCAGCCATTTACCCGGGACAGGGGCCTACGAGCAGTACTTC.

The rearrangement links TRBV9 to TRBJ2-2, with D tentatively TRBD1 or TRBD2 (5 bases each). Germline V gives CDR1 SGDLS, CDR2 YYNGEE. Trimming took off 7 bases at V and 6 bases at J, with 13 bases between the two ends. This CDR3 is 13 amino acids long. In DNA form, the CDR3 reads TGTGCCAGCTCCGAGGGGCGACCCGGGGAGCTGTTTTTT. It is translated as CASSEGRPGELFF.

V is TRBV5-6 and J is TRBJ1-2; unclear D gene. The CDR3 totals 12 residues. Trimming cost V 3 bases and J 8 bases, with 11 bases left between them. Germline V lookup: CDR1 SGHDT, CDR2 YYEEEE. Here the CDR3 reads CASSSTAGGYTF. The CDR3 DNA reads TGTGCCAGCAGCTCCACGGCGGGAGGCTACACCTTC.

The chain is built from TRBV29-1 and TRBJ2-5, with 7 bases matching TRBD2. The CDR3 has 15 amino acids. The V gene's germline CDR1 is SQVTM and CDR2 ANQGSEA. The V and J ends lost 4 bases and 7 bases, in that order; junction bases with no gene match: 15. The CDR3 loop reads CSVVRPVSGSATQYF. The CDR3, as DNA: TGCAGCGTTGTAAGACCCGTTAGCGGGTCTGCGACCCAGTACTTC.

The chain recombines TRBV18 with TRBJ1-4; 7 nucleotides agree with TRBD1. This CDR3 is 13 amino acids long. Germline V gives CDR1 KGHSH, CDR2 LQKENI. Trimming removed 3 bases from V and 11 bases from J; junction bases left unmatched: 6. CDR3 amino acids: CASSPSTGEKLFF. In nucleotides, the CDR3 is TGTGCCAGCTCACCGTCTACAGGGGAGAAACTGTTTTTT.

CDR3 DNA sequence: TGTGCCATCAGTGACTCAGGGACTAGCAATCAGCCCCAGCATTTT. Amino acids: CAISDSGTSNQPQHF. This chain links TRBV10-3 with TRBJ1-5, with a possible D match to TRBD1 (5 bases). This CDR3 is built from 15 residues. Germline V gene sequence: CDR1 ENHRY, CDR2 SYGVKD. V lost 3 bases and J 0 bases, leaving 9 bases between the germline ends.

The chain has TRBV7-2 and TRBJ2-5, with D perhaps TRBD2 (6 bases). V was trimmed by 0 bases and J by 5 bases, leaving 16 bases between them. Germline V gives CDR1 SGHTA, CDR2 FQGNSA. The CDR3 covers 16 residues. The CDR3 is CASSLARAGGSETQYF. CDR3 coding DNA: TGTGCCAGCAGCTTAGCTAGGGCAGGAGGGTCGGAGACCCAGTACTTC.

Here the CDR3 reads CASSFSGGGAYEQYF. The CDR3 DNA reads as TGTGCCAGCAGCTTCTCGGGCGGGGGGGCCTACGAGCAGTACTTC. The V call is TRBV11-2, the J call TRBJ2-7; TRBD2 aligns across 9 bases. The CDR3 spans 15 residues. Germline V gives CDR1 SGHAT, CDR2 FQNNGV. The V and J ends lost 3 bases and 2 bases, in that order; junction bases with no gene match: 5.

This chain connects TRBV30 to TRBJ2-7, with unresolved D. V was shortened by 0 bases and J by 3 bases, with 18 bases between the two germline ends. Germline V gene data show CDR1 as GTSNPN and CDR2 as SVGIG (reference sequence). The CDR3 totals 16 residues. The CDR3 sequence is CAWSVPRYSSYYEQYF. Here the CDR3 DNA reads TGTGCCTGGAGTGTACCTCGCTACAGCTCCTACTACGAGCAGTACTTC.

The V call is TRBV6-6, the J call TRBJ2-7, with no clear D. This CDR3 region has 11 residues. The V end lost 5 bases, the J end lost 3 bases, and 5 bases lay between the germline ends. In germline, CDR1 is MNHNY, CDR2 SVGAGI (reference sequence). The CDR3: CASSPNYEQYF. The CDR3 DNA reads as TGTGCCAGCAGTCCCAACTACGAGCAGTACTTC.

The V gene is TRBV6-1, the J gene TRBJ1-4; no firm D call. Trimming took 6 bases from V and 0 from J, leaving 8 bases between them. Germline CDR1 reads MNHNS; CDR2 reads SASEGT. The CDR3 is 14 amino acids. Written as DNA, the CDR3 is TGTGCCAGCAGATTTAGCGCAACTAATGAAAAACTGTTTTTT. It encodes CASRFSATNEKLFF.

The CDR3 loop is CASRAPPGREQFF. The CDR3 coding sequence is TGTGCCTCCCGTGCACCCCCGGGCCGCGAGCAGTTCTTC. The chain joins TRBV19 to TRBJ2-1; D ambiguous. Germline loops: CDR1 LNHDA, CDR2 SQIVND (reference sequence). The CDR3 consists of 13 residues. Trimming removed 11 bases from V and 10 bases from J, with 21 bases in between.

This clone was recorded a few times. The rearrangement links TRBV27 to TRBJ1-2; D is possibly TRBD1 (6 bases). The CDR3 covers 15 residues. The germline V gene encodes CDR1 MNHEY and CDR2 SMNVEV (reference sequence). Trimming took off 8 bases at V and 0 bases at J, with 16 bases between the two ends. DNA for the CDR3: TGTGCCAGCCGAGGACAGAGTAAAGCTAACTATGGCTACACCTTC. Residues: CASRGQSKANYGYTF.